This TCR beta chain was profiled in a study of cytomegalovirus exposure and HLA in healthy donors. Findings and limits, study-wide: A missense variant in DCLRE1C was later tied to TCR beta V- and J-gene trimming. Across donors, presence/absence analyses took sequencing depth to be roughly uniform.

Germline V gene sequence: CDR1 PRHDT, CDR2 FYEKMQ (reference sequence). This CDR3 contains 15 residues. The J segment lost 6 bases and the V segment lost 5 bases, leaving 11 bases of the junction unmatched. Comments on this clone: Its specificity is not known.

It was with 60 Vbeta and 13 Jbeta primers that the PCR ran. Clones were sequenced by immunoSEQ multiplex PCR, and TCRdb holds only the in-frame ones, with some missing. The repertoire includes 130,000 to 150,000 clones, approximately 84% of them detected once, and roughly 9.7% sits in the top ten. The chain carries TRBV13 and TRBJ2-5; 8 bases line up with TRBD2. The clonotype was recovered from a woman between 55 and 75 years old in good health and CMV-seropositive. Material for sequencing was PBMCs. CDR3 coding DNA: TGTGCCAGCAGCCTGGGACTAGTTGCCGAAAAGACCCAGTACTTC. This translates into CASSLGLVAEKTQYF.